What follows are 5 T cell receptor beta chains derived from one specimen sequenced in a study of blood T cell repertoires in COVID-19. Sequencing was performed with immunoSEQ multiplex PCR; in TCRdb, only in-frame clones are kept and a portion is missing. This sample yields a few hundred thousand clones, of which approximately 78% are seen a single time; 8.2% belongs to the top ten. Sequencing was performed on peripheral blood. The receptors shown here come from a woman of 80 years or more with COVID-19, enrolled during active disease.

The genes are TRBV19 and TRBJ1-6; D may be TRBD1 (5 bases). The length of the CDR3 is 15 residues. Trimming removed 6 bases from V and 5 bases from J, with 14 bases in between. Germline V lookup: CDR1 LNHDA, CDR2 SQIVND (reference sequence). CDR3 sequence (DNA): TGTGCCAGTAGCCGGCAGGGTCCGGATAATTCACCCCTCCACTTT. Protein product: CASSRQGPDNSPLHF. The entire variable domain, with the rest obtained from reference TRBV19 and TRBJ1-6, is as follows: DGGITQSPKYLFRKEGQNVTLSCEQNLNHDAMYWYRQDPGQGLRLIYYSQIVNDFQKGDIAEGYSVSREKKESFPLTVTSAQKNPTAFYLCASSRQGPDNSPLHFGNGTRLTVT.

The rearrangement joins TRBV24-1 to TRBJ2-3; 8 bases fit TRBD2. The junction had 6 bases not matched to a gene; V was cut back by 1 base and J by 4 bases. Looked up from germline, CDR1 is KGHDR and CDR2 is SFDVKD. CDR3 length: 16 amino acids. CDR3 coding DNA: TGTGCCACCAGTGATTTCGGGCGGGAGGCCTCAGATACGCAGTATTTT. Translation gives CATSDFGREASDTQYF.

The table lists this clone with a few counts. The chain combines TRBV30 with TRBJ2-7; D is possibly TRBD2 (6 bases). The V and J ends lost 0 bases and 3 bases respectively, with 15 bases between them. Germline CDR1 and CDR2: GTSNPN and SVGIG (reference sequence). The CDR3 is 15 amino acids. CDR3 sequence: CAWSVIGGMIYEQYF. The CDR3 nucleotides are TGTGCCTGGAGTGTCATAGGAGGGATGATCTACGAGCAGTACTTC.

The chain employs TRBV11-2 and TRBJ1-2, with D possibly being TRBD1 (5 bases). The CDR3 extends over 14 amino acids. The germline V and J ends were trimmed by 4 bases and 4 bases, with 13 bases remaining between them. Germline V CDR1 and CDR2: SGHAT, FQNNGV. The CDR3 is CASSSVGPGYGYTF. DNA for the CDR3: TGTGCCAGCAGCTCCGTGGGGCCTGGCTATGGCTACACCTTC.

CDR3 sequence reads: CASSLGRTGNTEAFF. The CDR3 DNA reads as TGTGCCAGCAGCTTAGGCAGGACTGGGAACACTGAAGCTTTCTTT. The rearrangement uses TRBV7-6 and TRBJ1-1; D gene ambiguous. The length of the CDR3 is 15 residues. The V gene's germline CDR1 is SGHVS and CDR2 FNYEAQ. The ends were cut back, 1 base at V and 1 base at J, with 10 bases in the middle.